Below are 21 T cell receptor beta chains sequenced from a single sample in a study of shared clonotypes between healthy human individuals. Libraries were prepared by immunoSEQ multiplex PCR; TCRdb keeps only in-frame clonotypes and omits some of them. The sample consists of about 2 million clones, roughly 95% of them appearing once. The sequenced sample consisted of naive CD4+ T cells sorted from blood. This sample's subset: CD45RA+ positively selected. The receptor source for this set is a man aged 18 to 30 in good health.

The chain uses TRBV4-1 and TRBJ1-6, with D unresolved. V shed 1 base and J shed 4 bases, with 8 bases lying between them. The CDR3 runs to 15 residues. Germline V gene sequence: CDR1 MGHRA, CDR2 YSYEKL. CDR3: CASSQGEPYNSPLHF. The CDR3 DNA sequence: TGCGCCAGCAGCCAAGGCGAGCCTTATAATTCACCCCTCCACTTT.

This chain links TRBV7-2 with TRBJ2-7; the match to TRBD2 covers 9 bases. This CDR3 region has 15 residues. CDR1 and CDR2 from the germline V gene are SGHTA and FQGNSA. With V trimmed by 5 bases and J by 4 bases, 9 bases remained unmatched. CDR3 nucleotide sequence: TGTGCCAGCAGCGCAGTAGCGGGAGTCGGGTACGAGCAGTACTTC. Translation: CASSAVAGVGYEQYF.

The chain joins TRBV5-1 to TRBJ2-5; D assignment may be TRBD1 or TRBD2 (5 bases each). Trimming pared 3 bases from V and 6 bases from J, leaving 18 bases between. The CDR3 loop spans 15 amino acids. Germline-derived CDR1 and CDR2 are SGHRS and YFSETQ. This CDR3 reads CASSWDDPLSKTQYF. DNA for the CDR3: TGCGCCAGCAGCTGGGACGACCCCCTCTCGAAGACCCAGTACTTC. Complete variable domain (other parts from reference TRBV5-1 and TRBJ2-5): KAGVTQTPRYLIKTRGQQVTLSCSPISGHRSVSWYQQTPGQGLQFLFEYFSETQRNKGNFPGRFSGRQFSNSRSEMNVSTLELGDSALYLCASSWDDPLSKTQYFGPGTRLLVL.

V and J are TRBV5-4 and TRBJ1-1, with D maybe TRBD1 (6 bases). This CDR3 is built from 14 residues. CDR1 SGHNT and CDR2 YYREEE come from the germline V gene (reference sequence). The germline V and J ends were trimmed by 2 bases and 2 bases, with 10 bases remaining between them. This CDR3 is CASSFPGGNTEAFF. The DNA for the CDR3 is TGTGCCAGCAGCTTCCCCGGGGGCAACACTGAAGCTTTCTTT.

The chain has TRBV6-1 and TRBJ1-4; D remains unclear. This CDR3 is built from 13 residues. V was trimmed by 3 bases and J by 10 bases, leaving 12 bases between them. The V gene's germline CDR1 is MNHNS and CDR2 SASEGT. The CDR3 DNA follows: TGTGCCAGCAGTGACACCATTGACGTAAAACTGTTTTTT. Protein: CASSDTIDVKLFF.

The chain couples TRBV27 to TRBJ1-1; 7 nucleotides agree with TRBD1. The CDR3 extends over 13 amino acids. The junction had 5 bases not matched to a gene; V was cut back by 5 bases and J by 5 bases. Germline lookup yields CDR1 MNHEY and CDR2 SMNVEV (reference sequence). Here the CDR3 DNA reads TGTGCCAGCAGTCGACAGGGAGGGACTGAAGCTTTCTTT. It encodes CASSRQGGTEAFF.

The gene calls are TRBV6-1 and TRBJ1-2; D gene ambiguous. V shed 2 bases and J shed 0 bases, with 10 bases lying between them. Germline loops: CDR1 MNHNS, CDR2 SASEGT. This CDR3 comprises 15 residues. The CDR3 region is CASSEFLDTNYGYTF. The CDR3 DNA sequence: TGTGCCAGCAGTGAATTTTTGGATACTAACTATGGCTACACCTTC.

The rearrangement joins TRBV28 to TRBJ1-5; no firm D call. This CDR3 spans 14 amino acids. Per germline, CDR1 MDHEN and CDR2 SYDVKM. Trimming shortened V by 5 bases and J by 0 bases, and 8 bases separated the two germline ends. The CDR3 loop is CASSMRNSNQPQHF. CDR3 DNA: TGTGCCAGCAGTATGCGGAATAGCAATCAGCCCCAGCATTTT.

The CDR3 region has the DNA TGTGCCATCAAGACTAGCGGGTCATCCTACGAGCAGTACTTC. Its protein is CAIKTSGSSYEQYF. The J gene is TRBJ2-7, the V gene TRBV6-1, with 10 positions matching TRBD2. CDR3 length: 14 residues. Germline trimming cut 10 bases from V and 1 base from J; bases unmatched to any gene: 7. Germline CDR1 MNHNS, CDR2 SASEGT.

The rearrangement uses TRBV5-6 and TRBJ2-5; D is undetermined. This CDR3 region has 13 residues. Germline V gene data show CDR1 as SGHDT and CDR2 as YYEEEE. Between the trimmed V and J ends, which lost 0 bases and 6 bases, there was a span of 9 bases. The chain's CDR3 is CASSLVPKQTQYF. CDR3 DNA: TGTGCCAGCAGCTTGGTCCCAAAACAGACCCAGTACTTC.

V and J are TRBV6-5 and TRBJ1-6; D possibly corresponds to TRBD1 (6 bases). Trimming stripped 5 bases from V and 5 bases from J, with 13 bases between. The CDR3 sequence is 15 residues long. Germline loops: CDR1 MNHEY, CDR2 SVGAGI. CDR3 bases: TGTGCCAGCAGTCCCCCGACAGGCGATAATTCACCCCTCCACTTT. Translated, it gives CASSPPTGDNSPLHF.

The genes are TRBV6-1 and TRBJ2-2, with TRBD1 as a possible D gene (6 bases). This CDR3 is built from 15 residues. CDR1 is MNHNS, CDR2 SASEGT, per germline. Trimming removed 5 bases at V and 4 bases at J, with 14 bases between. The CDR3, as DNA: TGTGCCAGCAGTAGAAACAGGGATTTCACCGGGGAGCTGTTTTTT. This encodes CASSRNRDFTGELFF.

This chain uses TRBV5-1 with TRBJ2-2; TRBD1 matches at 7 bases. Germline V gives CDR1 SGHRS, CDR2 YFSETQ. V was pared by 4 bases and J by 5 bases, with 8 bases of the junction left unmatched. The CDR3 consists of 15 residues. The CDR3 region is CASSQGQFGTGELFF. The CDR3 DNA is TGCGCCAGCAGCCAGGGACAGTTTGGGACCGGGGAGCTGTTTTTT.

Comment on this clone: Within the sample, other DNA sequences also encode this same CDR3. This chain uses TRBV5-1 with TRBJ2-1; D is uncertain. V lost 2 bases and J lost 10, with 7 bases in between. The CDR3 is made up of 11 amino acids. Germline V lookup: CDR1 SGHRS, CDR2 YFSETQ. For the CDR3, the DNA is TGCGCCAGCAGCTTAGGGCCGGAGCAGTTCTTC. This gives the protein CASSLGPEQFF.

To note about this clone: The sample carries other DNA sequences with the same CDR3. V usage is TRBV19 and J usage is TRBJ2-3, with 9 bases that match TRBD2. The CDR3 has 15 amino acids. Per germline, CDR1 LNHDA and CDR2 SQIVND (reference sequence). The ends lost 5 bases at V and 0 bases at J; junction bases unmatched: 3. CDR3 amino acids: CASSQTSGSTDTQYF. The DNA for the CDR3 is TGTGCCAGTAGTCAGACTAGCGGTAGCACAGATACGCAGTATTTT. Full variable domain (outside the CDR3, taken from reference TRBV19 and TRBJ2-3): DGGITQSPKYLFRKEGQNVTLSCEQNLNHDAMYWYRQDPGQGLRLIYYSQIVNDFQKGDIAEGYSVSREKKESFPLTVTSAQKNPTAFYLCASSQTSGSTDTQYFGPGTRLTVL.

The sample holds a few counts of this clone. This CDR3 is also generated by other DNA sequences in the sample. The chain has TRBV9 and TRBJ1-4, with 7 bases that match TRBD1. CDR3 length: 15 residues. Germline CDR1 and CDR2: SGDLS and YYNGEE. V gave up 5 bases and J gave up 8 bases; unmatched junction bases: 12. The CDR3 nucleotides are TGTGCCAGCAGTCCCAGGGGGGACAGAGGGGAAAAACTGTTTTTT. Protein sequence: CASSPRGDRGEKLFF.

CDR3 sequence: CASDTGNYGYTF. CDR3 sequence (DNA): TGTGCCAGCGATACAGGGAACTATGGCTACACCTTC. The chain combines TRBV28 with TRBJ1-2, with a possible D match to TRBD1 (6 bases). The CDR3 has 12 residues. The V end was cut by 8 bases, the J end by 2 bases, with 9 bases between. CDR1 is MDHEN, CDR2 SYDVKM, per germline.

This clone was picked up one time. This chain joins TRBV6-4 and TRBJ1-4, with TRBD1 matching over 7 bases. The CDR3 loop spans 15 amino acids. Trimming removed 3 bases from V and 7 bases from J; junction bases left unmatched: 8. CDR1 and CDR2 from the germline V gene are MRHNA and SNTAGT. CDR3 nucleotide sequence: TGTGCCAGCAGTGAAACCCCAGGGGGAGGTGAAAAACTGTTTTTT. This encodes CASSETPGGGEKLFF.

The chain has TRBV28 and TRBJ2-7, with D possibly TRBD1 on 7 matching bases. V was cut by 7 bases and J by 4 bases, with 17 bases left in between. The CDR3 extends over 14 amino acids. Germline values: CDR1 MDHEN, CDR2 SYDVKM. The CDR3 here is CASTGGQHPYEQYF. CDR3 nucleotides: TGTGCCAGCACCGGGGGACAGCATCCTTACGAGCAGTACTTC.

The chain employs TRBV5-1 and TRBJ1-2; D unclear. This CDR3 region has 14 residues. The germline gives CDR1 SGHRS, CDR2 YFSETQ. The V end lost 5 bases, the J end lost 4 bases, and 15 bases lay between the germline ends. The CDR3 reads CASRSPIEGYGYTF. CDR3 nucleotides: TGCGCCAGCAGGTCACCGATTGAGGGCTATGGCTACACCTTC.

The V and J genes are TRBV7-2 and TRBJ1-3; TRBD1 aligns across 7 bases. The CDR3 loop spans 13 amino acids. Per germline, CDR1 SGHTA and CDR2 FQGNSA. With V trimmed by 4 bases and J by 7 bases, 4 bases remained unmatched. Here the CDR3 reads CASSSDRANTIYF. The CDR3 nucleotides are TGTGCCAGCAGCTCCGACAGGGCTAACACCATATATTTT.